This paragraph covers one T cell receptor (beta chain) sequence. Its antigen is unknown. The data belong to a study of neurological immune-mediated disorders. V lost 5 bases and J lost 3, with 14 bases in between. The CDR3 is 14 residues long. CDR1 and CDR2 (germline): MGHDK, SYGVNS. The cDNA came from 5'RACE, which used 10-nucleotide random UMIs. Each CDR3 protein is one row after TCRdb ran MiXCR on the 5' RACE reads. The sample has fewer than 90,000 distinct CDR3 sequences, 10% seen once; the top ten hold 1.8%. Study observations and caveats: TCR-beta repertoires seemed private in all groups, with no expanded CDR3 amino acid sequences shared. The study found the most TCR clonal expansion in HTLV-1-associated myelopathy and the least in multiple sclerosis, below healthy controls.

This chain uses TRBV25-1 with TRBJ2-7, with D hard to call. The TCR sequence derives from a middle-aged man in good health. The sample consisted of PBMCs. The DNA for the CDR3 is TGTGCCAGCAGTCCCGTTGACGGGCTCTACGAGCAGTACTTC. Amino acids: CASSPVDGLYEQYF.